This T cell receptor beta chain was recovered during a study of T cell repertoires in cytomegalovirus infection. Turning to the study itself: Recently identified HLA-C-restricted CMV epitopes were among the peptides used.

Each CDR3 protein gets one entry after TCRdb re-called the reads with MiXCR. This sample carries approximately 73,000 distinct CDR3 sequences, roughly 40% of them seen once, and the ten largest clones take roughly 93%. As regards this clonotype: What it binds is unknown.

The trim removed 3 bases at V and 6 bases at J, leaving 3 bases unmatched. Germline assignment: CDR1 KGHDR and CDR2 SFDVKD. The CDR3 consists of 13 residues. The gene calls are TRBV24-1 and TRBJ1-1, with 7 bases identical to TRBD1. This receptor was obtained from a human donor in good health (CMV status not recorded). Some clones in this sample may be carry-over from other donors' samples. The source material was CD8+ T cells from cultured PBMCs, sampled from culture after CMV antigen stimulation. The CDR3: CATSDARGSEAFF. The CDR3 DNA reads TGTGCCACCAGTGATGCCAGGGGGTCTGAAGCTTTCTTT.